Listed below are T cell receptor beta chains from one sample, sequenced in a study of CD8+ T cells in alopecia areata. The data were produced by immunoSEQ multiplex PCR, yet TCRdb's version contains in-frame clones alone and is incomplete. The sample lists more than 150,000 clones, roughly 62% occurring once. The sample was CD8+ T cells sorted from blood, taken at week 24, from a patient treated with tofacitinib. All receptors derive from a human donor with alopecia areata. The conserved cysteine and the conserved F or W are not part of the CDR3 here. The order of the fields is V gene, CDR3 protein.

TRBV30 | AWSSGDHNYEQY
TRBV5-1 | ASSLGEAMADTQY
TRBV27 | ASSFRDRLSGELF
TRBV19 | ASRRGREQY
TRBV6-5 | ASSFRQGTGELF
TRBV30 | AWRRGGGAEKLF
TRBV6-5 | ASSYSGGSGELF
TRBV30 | AWTHAGGPRAETQY
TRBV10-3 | AISFREDSSYEQY
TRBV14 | ASSQGLAGYNEQF
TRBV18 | ASSKVPETSQPQH
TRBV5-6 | ASSLAGVGQPQH
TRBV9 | ASSGLNTEAF
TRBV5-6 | ASSWGQGLFGNTIY
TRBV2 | ASMRWGRVAGELF
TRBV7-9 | ASSPDGESNEKLF